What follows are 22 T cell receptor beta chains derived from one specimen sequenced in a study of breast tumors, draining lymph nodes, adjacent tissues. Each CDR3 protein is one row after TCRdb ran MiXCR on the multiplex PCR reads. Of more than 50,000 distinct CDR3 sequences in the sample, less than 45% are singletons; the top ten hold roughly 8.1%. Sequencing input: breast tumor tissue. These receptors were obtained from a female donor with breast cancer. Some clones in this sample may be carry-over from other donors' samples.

CDR3 in amino acids: CASSSLDGGDTDTQYF. The CDR3, as DNA: TGTGCCAGCAGCTCCCTGGACGGGGGGGACACAGATACGCAGTATTTT. The J gene is TRBJ2-3, the V gene TRBV7-9; 8 bases align to TRBD2. CDR3 size: 16 residues. V gave up 4 bases and J gave up 2 bases; unmatched junction bases: 8. Germline assignment: CDR1 SEHNR and CDR2 FQNEAQ (reference sequence).

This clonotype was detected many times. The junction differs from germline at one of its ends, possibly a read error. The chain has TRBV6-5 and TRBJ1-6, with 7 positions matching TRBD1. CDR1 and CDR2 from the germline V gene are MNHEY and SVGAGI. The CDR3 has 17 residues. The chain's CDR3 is CASSHSLGTAYNSPLHF. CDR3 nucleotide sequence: TGTGCCAGCAGTCACTCGTTAGGGACAGCTTATAATTCACCCCTCCACTTT.

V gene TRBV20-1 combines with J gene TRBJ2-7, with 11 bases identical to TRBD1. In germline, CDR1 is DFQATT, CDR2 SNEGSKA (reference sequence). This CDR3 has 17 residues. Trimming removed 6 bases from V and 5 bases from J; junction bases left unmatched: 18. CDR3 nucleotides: TGCAGTGCCAGTAGTATGGGGTATGGACAGGGGGCTCACGAGCAGTACTTC. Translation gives CSASSMGYGQGAHEQYF.

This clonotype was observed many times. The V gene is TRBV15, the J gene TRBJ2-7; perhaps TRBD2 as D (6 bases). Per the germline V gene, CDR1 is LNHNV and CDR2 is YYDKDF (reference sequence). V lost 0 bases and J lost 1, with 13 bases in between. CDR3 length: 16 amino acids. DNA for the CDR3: TGTGCCACCAGCAGAGATAAGTCGGGAGCATCCTACGAGCAGTACTTC. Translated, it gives CATSRDKSGASYEQYF. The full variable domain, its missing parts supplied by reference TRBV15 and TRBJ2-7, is DAMVIQNPRYQVTQFGKPVTLSCSQTLNHNVMYWYQQKSSQAPKLLFHYYDKDFNNEADTPDNFQSRRPNTSFCFLDIRSPGLGDTAMYLCATSRDKSGASYEQYFGPGTRLTVT.

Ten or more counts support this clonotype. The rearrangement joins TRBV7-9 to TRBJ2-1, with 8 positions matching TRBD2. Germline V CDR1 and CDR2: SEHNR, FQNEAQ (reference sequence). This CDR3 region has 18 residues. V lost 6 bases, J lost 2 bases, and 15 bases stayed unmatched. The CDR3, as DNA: TGTGCCAGCAGAGCCCCCCCCCGGCGGGAGGCCCCCTACAATGAGCAGTTCTTC. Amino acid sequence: CASRAPPRREAPYNEQFF. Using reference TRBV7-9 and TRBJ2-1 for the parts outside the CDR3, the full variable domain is DTGVSQNPRHKITKRGQNVTFRCDPISEHNRLYWYRQTLGQGPEFLTYFQNEAQLEKSRLLSDRFSAERPKGSFSTLEIQRTEQGDSAMYLCASRAPPRREAPYNEQFFGPGTRLTVL.

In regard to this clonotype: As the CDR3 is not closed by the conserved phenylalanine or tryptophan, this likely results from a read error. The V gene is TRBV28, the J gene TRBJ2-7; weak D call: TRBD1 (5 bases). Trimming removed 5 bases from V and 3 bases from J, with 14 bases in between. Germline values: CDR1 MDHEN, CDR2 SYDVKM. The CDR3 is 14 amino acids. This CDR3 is CASSKDSLLYEQYL. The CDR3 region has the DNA TGTGCCAGCAGTAAAGACAGCCTCCTCTACGAGCAGTACCTC.

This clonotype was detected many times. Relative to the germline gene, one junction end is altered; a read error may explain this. CDR3 nucleotides: TGTGCCAGCAAGTTGGGCAGAGTATACTTC. Protein sequence: CASKLGRVYF. The rearrangement links TRBV25-1 to TRBJ1-2; unclear D gene. The CDR3 extends over 10 amino acids. Germline assignment: CDR1 MGHDK and CDR2 SYGVNS.

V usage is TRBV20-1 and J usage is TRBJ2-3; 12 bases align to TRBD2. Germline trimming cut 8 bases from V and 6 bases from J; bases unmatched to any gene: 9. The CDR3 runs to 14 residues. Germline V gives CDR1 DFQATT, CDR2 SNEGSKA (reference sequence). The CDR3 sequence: CSMRTSGVMDTQYF. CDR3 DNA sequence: TGCAGTATGAGGACTAGCGGGGTAATGGATACGCAGTATTTT.

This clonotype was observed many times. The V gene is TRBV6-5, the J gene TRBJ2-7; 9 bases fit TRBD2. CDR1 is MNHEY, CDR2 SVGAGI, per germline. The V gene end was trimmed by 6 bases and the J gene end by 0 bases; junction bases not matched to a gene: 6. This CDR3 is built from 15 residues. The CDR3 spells CASSSRTSASYEQYF. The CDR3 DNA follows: TGTGCCAGCAGCTCGAGGACTAGCGCCTCCTACGAGCAGTACTTC.

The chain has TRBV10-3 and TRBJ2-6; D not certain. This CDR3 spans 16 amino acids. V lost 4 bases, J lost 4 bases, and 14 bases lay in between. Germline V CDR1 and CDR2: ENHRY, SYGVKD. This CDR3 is CAISARELEGANVLTF. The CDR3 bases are TGTGCCATCAGTGCTAGAGAATTGGAAGGGGCCAACGTCCTGACTTTC.

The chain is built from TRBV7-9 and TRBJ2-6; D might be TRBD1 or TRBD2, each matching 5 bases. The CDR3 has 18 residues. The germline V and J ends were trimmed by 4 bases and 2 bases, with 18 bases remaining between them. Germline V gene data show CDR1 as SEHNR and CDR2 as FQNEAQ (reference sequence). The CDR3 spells CASSSGRYLHTGANVLTF. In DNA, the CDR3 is TGTGCCAGCAGCTCGGGACGGTACCTTCACACTGGGGCCAACGTCCTGACTTTC.

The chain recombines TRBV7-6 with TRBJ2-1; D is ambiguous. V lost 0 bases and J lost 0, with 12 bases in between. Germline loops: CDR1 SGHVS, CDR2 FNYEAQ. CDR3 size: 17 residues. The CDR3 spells CASSLAFLDGSYNEQFF. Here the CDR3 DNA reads TGTGCCAGCAGCTTAGCGTTCCTCGACGGCTCCTACAATGAGCAGTTCTTC.

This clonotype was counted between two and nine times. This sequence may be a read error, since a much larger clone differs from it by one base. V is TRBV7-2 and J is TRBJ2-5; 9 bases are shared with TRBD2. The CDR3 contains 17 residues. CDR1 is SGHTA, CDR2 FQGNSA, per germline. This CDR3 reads CASSLVVSASGEEPQYF. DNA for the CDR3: TGTGCCAGCAGCTTAGTGGTGTCGGCTAGCGGGGAAGAGCCCCAGTACTTC. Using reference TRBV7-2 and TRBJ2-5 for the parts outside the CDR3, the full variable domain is GAGVSQSPSNKVTEKGKDVELRCDPISGHTALYWYRQSLGQGLEFLIYFQGNSAPDKSGLPSDRFSAERTGGSVSTLTIQRTQQEDSAVYLCASSLVVSASGEEPQYFGPGTRLLVL.

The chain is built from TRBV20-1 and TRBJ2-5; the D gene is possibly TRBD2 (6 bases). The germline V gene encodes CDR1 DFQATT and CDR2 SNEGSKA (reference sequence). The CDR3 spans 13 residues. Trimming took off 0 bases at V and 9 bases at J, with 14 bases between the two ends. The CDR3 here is CSARDPGDQPQYF. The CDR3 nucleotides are TGCAGTGCTAGAGATCCGGGGGATCAGCCCCAGTACTTC.

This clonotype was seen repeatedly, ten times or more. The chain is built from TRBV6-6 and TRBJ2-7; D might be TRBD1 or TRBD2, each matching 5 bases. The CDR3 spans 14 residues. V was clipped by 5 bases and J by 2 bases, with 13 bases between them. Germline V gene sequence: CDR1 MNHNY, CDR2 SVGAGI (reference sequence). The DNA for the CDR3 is TGTGCCAGCAGTCCCACTGGGGGAACCTACGAGCAGTACTTC. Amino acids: CASSPTGGTYEQYF.

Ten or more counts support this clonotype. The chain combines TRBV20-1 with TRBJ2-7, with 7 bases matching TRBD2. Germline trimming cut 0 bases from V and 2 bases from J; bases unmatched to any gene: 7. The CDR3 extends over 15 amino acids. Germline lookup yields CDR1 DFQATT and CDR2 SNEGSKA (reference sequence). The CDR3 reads CSARDYSGRTYEQYF. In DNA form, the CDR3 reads TGCAGTGCTAGAGATTATAGCGGGCGAACCTACGAGCAGTACTTC.

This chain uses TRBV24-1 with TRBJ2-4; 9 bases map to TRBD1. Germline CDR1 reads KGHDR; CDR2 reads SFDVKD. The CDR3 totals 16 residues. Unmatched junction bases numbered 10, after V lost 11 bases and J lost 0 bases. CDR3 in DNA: TGTGCCAGTGGACAGGGGACAGAACTAGCCAAAAACATTCAGTACTTC. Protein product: CASGQGTELAKNIQYF.

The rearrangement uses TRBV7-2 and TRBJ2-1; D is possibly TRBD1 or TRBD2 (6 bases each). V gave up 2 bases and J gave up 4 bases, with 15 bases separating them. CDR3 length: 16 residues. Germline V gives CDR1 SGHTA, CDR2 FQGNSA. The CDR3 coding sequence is TGTGCCAGCAGCTTACAGGGGAAGACTAGATACAATGAGCAGTTCTTC. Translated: CASSLQGKTRYNEQFF.

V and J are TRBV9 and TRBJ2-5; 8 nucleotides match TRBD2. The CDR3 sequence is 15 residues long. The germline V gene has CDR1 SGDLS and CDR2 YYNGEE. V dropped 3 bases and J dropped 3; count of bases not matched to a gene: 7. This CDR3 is CASSAEAGGKETQYF. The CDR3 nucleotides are TGTGCCAGCAGCGCCGAGGCGGGGGGAAAAGAGACCCAGTACTTC. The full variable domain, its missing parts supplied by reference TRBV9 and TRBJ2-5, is DSGVTQTPKHLITATGQRVTLRCSPRSGDLSVYWYQQSLDQGLQFLIQYYNGEERAKGNILERFSAQQFPDLHSELNLSSLELGDSALYFCASSAEAGGKETQYFGPGTRLLVL.

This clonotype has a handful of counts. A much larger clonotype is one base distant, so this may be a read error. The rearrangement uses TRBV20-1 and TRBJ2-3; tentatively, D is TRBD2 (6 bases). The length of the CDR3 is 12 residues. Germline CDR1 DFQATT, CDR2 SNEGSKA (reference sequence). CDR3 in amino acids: CSARGGGVDSNF. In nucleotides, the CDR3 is TGCAGTGCTAGAGGGGGCGGGGTCGATTCAAATTTT.

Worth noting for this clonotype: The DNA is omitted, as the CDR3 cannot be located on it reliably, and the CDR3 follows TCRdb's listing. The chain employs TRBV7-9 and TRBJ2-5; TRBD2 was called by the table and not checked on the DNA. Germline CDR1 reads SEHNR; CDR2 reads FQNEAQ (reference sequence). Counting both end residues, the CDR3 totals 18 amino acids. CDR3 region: CASSFYICSASKGETQYF.

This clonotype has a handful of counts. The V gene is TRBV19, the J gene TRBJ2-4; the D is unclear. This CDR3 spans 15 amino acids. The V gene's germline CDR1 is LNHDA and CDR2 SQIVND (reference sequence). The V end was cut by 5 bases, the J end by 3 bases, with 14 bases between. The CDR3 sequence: CASSPMSAVKNIQYF. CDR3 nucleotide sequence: TGTGCCAGTAGTCCGATGAGTGCGGTCAAAAACATTCAGTACTTC.